The 6 T cell receptor beta chains below were found in one sample sequenced in a study of cytomegalovirus exposure and HLA in healthy donors (dated by TCRdb to between 2016 and 2019). The method behind the library was the immunoSEQ multiplex PCR assay. For the multiplex PCR, a mixture combining 60 forward primers for TCR Vbeta segments and 13 reverse primers for TCR Jbeta segments was used. The clones in this table, taken by TCRdb from immuneACCESS, are in-frame only. Not every clone is retained; where verified, under half of the shortfall comes from an unresolved V gene, and the cause of the rest is unknown. This sample is represented by under 200,000 clones; around 74% of them were singletons. The ten largest clones represent about 2.3% of the sample. Specimen: PBMCs. The receptors shown here come from a female donor in good health and CMV-seronegative.

This sequence joins TRBV13 and TRBJ1-2; 12 positions match TRBD1. V gave up 0 bases and J gave up 8 bases; unmatched junction bases: 4. The CDR3 runs 15 residues. Looked up from germline, CDR1 is PRHDT and CDR2 is FYEKMQ (reference sequence). CDR3: CASSLGRGTGGGYTF. DNA of the CDR3: TGTGCCAGCAGCTTAGGCCGTGGGACAGGGGGCGGCTACACCTTC.

The V call is TRBV21-1, the J call TRBJ2-7; the table's TRBD2 call for D was not verified on the DNA. TRBV21-1 has pseudogene status. This CDR3 region has 14 residues. In DNA form, the CDR3 reads TGTGCCAGCAGCGGGGACTACCTAAACTACGAGCAGTACTTC. This sequence encodes CASSGDYLNYEQYF.

The J gene is TRBJ1-2, the V gene TRBV5-1; 7 bases line up with TRBD1. Germline CDR1 SGHRS, CDR2 YFSETQ. The junction had 7 bases not matched to a gene; V was cut back by 2 bases and J by 3 bases. The CDR3 consists of 15 residues. The CDR3 reads CASSLRWTGHYGYTF. The CDR3 nucleotides are TGCGCCAGCAGCTTAAGATGGACAGGTCACTATGGCTACACCTTC.

This chain links TRBV4-3 with TRBJ1-2, with D possibly matching TRBD1 (6 bases). Per the germline V gene, CDR1 is LGHNA and CDR2 is YSLEER. The V and J ends lost 0 bases and 8 bases respectively, with 19 bases between them. This CDR3 has 16 amino acids. CDR3 amino acids: CASSQDRQGQISGYTF. For the CDR3, the DNA is TGCGCCAGCAGCCAAGATCGGCAGGGGCAGATCAGCGGCTACACCTTC.

The gene calls are TRBV9 and TRBJ2-2; 15 bases map to TRBD2. The J segment lost 3 bases and the V segment lost 1 base, leaving 7 bases of the junction unmatched. Germline-derived CDR1 and CDR2 are SGDLS and YYNGEE. There are 19 residues in the CDR3. CDR3 sequence reads: CASSVWGGLAGGDTGELFF. Written as DNA, the CDR3 is TGTGCCAGCAGCGTATGGGGGGGACTAGCGGGGGGCGACACCGGGGAGCTGTTTTTT.

This clone showed up just once. The chain couples TRBV7-3 to TRBJ1-1; 9 positions match TRBD1. In germline, CDR1 is SGHTA, CDR2 FQGTGA. The CDR3 has 16 residues. V dropped 1 base and J dropped 9; count of bases not matched to a gene: 12. Here the CDR3 reads CASSLNAGNNRGQAFF. As DNA, the CDR3 is TGTGCCAGCAGCTTAAATGCGGGAAACAACAGGGGGCAAGCTTTCTTT. The full variable domain, its missing parts supplied by reference TRBV7-3 and TRBJ1-1, is GAGVSQTPSNKVTEKGKYVELRCDPISGHTALYWYRQSLGQGPEFLIYFQGTGAADDSGLPNDRFFAVRPEGSVSTLKIQRTERGDSAVYLCASSLNAGNNRGQAFFGQGTRLTVV.